This entry concerns a single TCR beta chain. The clone's antigen remains unknown. There are no base qualities to consult, and no much larger clone falls within one base. In total, 500 to 700 healthy bone marrow donors made up the cohort. At the time of sampling, every cohort member was nominally healthy, though immune exposures that went unrecorded were likely present. The donor was CMV seronegative and belonged to the group of over 300 seronegative cohort members. A peripheral blood sample was provided by each donor, and peripheral blood mononuclear cells were used for TCR beta sequencing. The Qiagen DNeasy Blood Extraction Kit was used to extract genomic DNA from the blood cell samples. The data were obtained in a study of cytomegalovirus exposure and HLA in healthy donors (dated by TCRdb to about 2017). In terms of the full investigation: In an earlier analysis of roughly 590 of the donors, 250 to 350 Gb of sequence data and just under 120 million unique TCR beta sequences from 150 million to 200 million T cells were reported. Approximately 310 gigabases of sequencing data and 70 million to 95 million unique TCR sequences made up an early release that covered 640 HLA-typed donors. Of the 350 to 450 genotyped donors, around 81% fell in the genetic ancestry cluster associated with self-reported Caucasian donors. The study aimed to test whether signatures of past pathogen exposure could be identified by cataloging public T cell receptors. The study profiled the T cell repertoires of under 850 subjects by immunosequencing and related them to cytomegalovirus serostatus. Along with the approximately 650-subject first cohort, a separate validation cohort of 120 different subjects was used. To predict cytomegalovirus infection status, the study brought together high-throughput TCR immunosequencing, statistical association of individual TCRs with disease status, and machine learning. A later analysis re-analyzed previously published TCR beta repertoires from 550 to 700 donors and added high-resolution HLA genotyping to study TCR occurrence patterns. Rather than using new phenotypic data, the later analysis identified candidate immune exposures from TCR beta sequences and from how often those sequences occurred across donors. An earlier analysis of around 580 of the donors used high-throughput TCR beta sequencing to judge whether each TCR beta V gene segment behaved as functional or pseudogenic. Donor age, sex, ethnicity and CMV serostatus were compiled together with the repertoire data. A later genetic analysis took genome-wide SNP genotypes for about 60% of the roughly 670 donors and used that subset as a discovery cohort. All discovery cohort repertoires had been generated on a single sequencing platform. Both class I and class II loci were covered by HLA typing, at four-digit resolution. Typing coverage varied by locus: about 629-630 donors for A, B, C, DRB1 and DQB1; under 550 for DQA1; about 570 for DPA1; under 490 for DPB1. Because of strong linkage in the cohort, 4 to 6 DR-DQ haplotypes were treated as single units for association and clustering. Across 300 to 500 genotyped donors of the cohort, an average of about 240,000 unique TCR beta nucleotide sequences per donor were sequenced, and approximately 17% of those sequences were non-productive.

General findings and caveats noted by the study authors: Specific HLA alleles were associated with 15,000 to 20,000 TCR beta sequences at a false discovery rate of 0.05 in a later analysis. The 87-base-pair reads could not distinguish some IMGT-functional V segments, including TRBV6-2 and TRBV6-3, so those segments were excluded. Across donors, most TCR sequences were observed very rarely, whereas some public TCRs were present in many individuals. The earlier analysis of some 560 of the donors excluded about 16 rarely observed V segments, including chromosome 9 orphons, because counts were too low. In a later analysis, TCR association rates were found to vary across HLA loci, with the most associated TCRs seen for DRB1 alleles and the fewest for HLA-C alleles. HLA typing was unavailable for some donors at each locus, so association tests used only the typed subset. In a later genetic analysis, fewer N-insertions in productive TCRs were reported among donors in an Asian-associated ancestry cluster than the approximately 670-donor mean. Only TCR beta chains were sequenced in this cohort, and the absence of alpha or paired-chain data limited detectable features. An earlier analysis of approximately 530 of the donors showed that most TCR beta V segments appeared in productive rearrangements either about 87% or about 30% of the time, which broadly matched IMGT annotations. CMV serostatus was the only immune exposure information available for the cohort. Compared with equally common non-associated chains, HLA-associated TCR beta chains in a later analysis were more clonally expanded and had lower generation probabilities. In both the original and validation cohorts, the classifier was reported to diagnose cytomegalovirus status with high specificity and sensitivity. A cluster of highly shared sequence variants was judged likely to represent a technical artifact of the sequencing pipeline. A later analysis reported that several top co-occurrence clusters appeared linked to parvovirus B19, influenza, CMV and Epstein-Barr virus. In vitro tests confirmed that a few of the cytomegalovirus-associated TCR beta chains recognize cytomegalovirus antigens. An association between a missense DCLRE1C variant and V-gene and J-gene trimming of TCR beta chains was found in a later genetic analysis and replicated in an independent cohort. Correlated functional status among segregating V segments might reflect linkage disequilibrium, but an unknown experimental factor could not be ruled out. A further reported finding was that TCR beta sequences accurately predicted the HLA-A and HLA-B alleles for most subjects in the first cohort. When HLA alleles, especially DR and DQ, strongly co-occurred, TCR associations were difficult to assign to individual alleles. Most CMV-associated TCR beta chains appeared to be HLA-restricted in a later analysis, and the HLA associations seemed to be driven largely by CMV exposure. The authors suggested that the approach could potentially be extended to other disease states and immunological phenotypes. The presence/absence analyses assumed that sequencing depth was roughly uniform across donors, and that assumption may not be true. A total of 164 TCR beta chains were listed by the study as associated with cytomegalovirus.

V is clipped by 0 bases and J by 4 bases, and the sequence between their germline boundaries is 9 bases long. Looking up the germline V gene (reference sequence) yields CDR1 MNHNY and CDR2 SVGAGI. Measured from the cysteine to the phenylalanine, the CDR3 is 14 residues long. Only CDR3 DNA remains: 42 bases, in frame from the first base. Library preparation employed the immunoSEQ multiplex PCR assay. A mixture of 60 forward primers for TCR Vbeta segments and 13 reverse primers for TCR Jbeta segments was used in the multiplex PCR. The CDR3 region of rearranged TCR beta genes was amplified from genomic DNA with a multiplex PCR assay. The Illumina HiSeq System was used to sequence the amplified TCR beta libraries as 87-base-pair reads. The study's own analysis went as follows. A later analysis counted around 72 million unique TCR beta chains across the 550 to 750 repertoires, and some 12 million of these chains were shared by at least two donors. To remove PCR and sequencing errors, raw reads were error-corrected and collapsed into unique sequences using a nearest-neighbor algorithm that merged closely related sequences. CDR3 sequences were aligned to IMGT reference sequences to assign V, D and J gene segments. For a sequence to be retained, at least a six-nucleotide match to both a V gene segment and a J gene segment was required. Rearrangements were classified as productive when the CDR3 lacked stop codons and remained in frame with V and J, and all other rearrangements were classified as non-productive. CDR3 was defined according to IMGT convention as the region running from the second conserved V-encoded cysteine to the conserved J-encoded phenylalanine. The earlier analysis of 500 to 650 of the donors excluded any sequence lacking an unambiguous match to a single V gene segment. An earlier analysis of roughly 590 of the donors called V segments functional above 56.7% productive rearrangements and segregating when the between-donor standard deviation exceeded 5%. A statistical classification framework was built for diagnosing cytomegalovirus status from the catalog of TCR beta chain sequences. In a later analysis, V and J genes were assigned by comparing TCR nucleotide sequences against IMGT/GENE-DB human TR gene sequences. The TCRdist pipeline was used in a later analysis to assign CDR3 sequences and most-parsimonious VDJ recombination scenarios. In a later analysis, each TCR beta chain was defined by its CDR3 amino acid sequence together with its V-gene family, and reads lacking a unique V-gene family were excluded. As a way to deal with suspected cross-contamination and a sequencing artifact, a later analysis dropped 592 nucleotide sequences that were highly shared and had low generation probability. For each public chain, a later analysis derived a clonal expansion index from normalized ranks of inferred template counts within each repertoire. In a later analysis, generation probabilities were computed using a VDJ recombination model fitted to out-of-frame rearrangements, and the results were checked against IGoR. A later analysis scored TCR-TCR, TCR-HLA and TCR-CMV co-occurrence with hypergeometric tests, applying a repertoire-size bias correction to TCR pairs. False discovery rates were estimated in a later analysis by permuting HLA or CMV assignments 20 times. In a later analysis, co-occurring TCRs were grouped using DBSCAN, and TCRdist sequence similarity was added for clustering within HLA-allele-positive subsets. Repertoires with fewer than 30,000 or more than 120,000 public chains, plus five repertoires with anomalous nucleotide sharing, were excluded from co-occurrence clustering. TCRdb obtained this table from immuneACCESS and retained in-frame rearrangements with V and J assigned. These tables miss some clones; where compared with another copy, unresolved V genes account for less than half of the shortfall, and the remainder is unexplained. Clonal size and the V and J genes are those of that table, whereas D and trimming came from the DNA. The sample contains 150,000 or so clones, 80% of them found a single time. The ten largest clones represent about 15% of the sample.

The chain is assembled from TRBV6-6 and TRBJ2-5; no D gene call is confident. Sequencing was carried out using PBMCs. The receptor was derived from a woman between 40 and 50 years old in good health and CMV-seronegative. For the CDR3, the sequence is CASSYSRAGETQYF. Read as DNA, the sequence is TGTGCCAGCAGTTACTCGAGAGCAGGAGAGACCCAGTACTTC.